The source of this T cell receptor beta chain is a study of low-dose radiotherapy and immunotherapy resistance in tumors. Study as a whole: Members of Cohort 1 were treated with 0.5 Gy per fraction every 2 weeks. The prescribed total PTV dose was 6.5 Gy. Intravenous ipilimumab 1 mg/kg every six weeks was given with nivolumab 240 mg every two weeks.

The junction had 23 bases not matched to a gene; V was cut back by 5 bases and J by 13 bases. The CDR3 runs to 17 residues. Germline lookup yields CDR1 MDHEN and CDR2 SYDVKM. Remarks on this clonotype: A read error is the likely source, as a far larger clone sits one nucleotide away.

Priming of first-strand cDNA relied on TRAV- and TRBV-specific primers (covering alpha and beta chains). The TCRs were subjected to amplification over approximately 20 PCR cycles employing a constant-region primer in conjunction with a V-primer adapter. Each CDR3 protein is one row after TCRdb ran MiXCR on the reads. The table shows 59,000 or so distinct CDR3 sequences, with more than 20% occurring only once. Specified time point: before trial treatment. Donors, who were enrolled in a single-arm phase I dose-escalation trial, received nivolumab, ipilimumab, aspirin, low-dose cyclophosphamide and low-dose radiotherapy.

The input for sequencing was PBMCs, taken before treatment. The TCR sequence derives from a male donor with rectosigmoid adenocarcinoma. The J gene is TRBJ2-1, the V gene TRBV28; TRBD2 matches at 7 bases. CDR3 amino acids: CASSLWGVREGKNIQFF. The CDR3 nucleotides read TGTGCCAGCAGTCTGTGGGGGGTCAGGGAGGGCAAAAACATTCAGTTCTTC.